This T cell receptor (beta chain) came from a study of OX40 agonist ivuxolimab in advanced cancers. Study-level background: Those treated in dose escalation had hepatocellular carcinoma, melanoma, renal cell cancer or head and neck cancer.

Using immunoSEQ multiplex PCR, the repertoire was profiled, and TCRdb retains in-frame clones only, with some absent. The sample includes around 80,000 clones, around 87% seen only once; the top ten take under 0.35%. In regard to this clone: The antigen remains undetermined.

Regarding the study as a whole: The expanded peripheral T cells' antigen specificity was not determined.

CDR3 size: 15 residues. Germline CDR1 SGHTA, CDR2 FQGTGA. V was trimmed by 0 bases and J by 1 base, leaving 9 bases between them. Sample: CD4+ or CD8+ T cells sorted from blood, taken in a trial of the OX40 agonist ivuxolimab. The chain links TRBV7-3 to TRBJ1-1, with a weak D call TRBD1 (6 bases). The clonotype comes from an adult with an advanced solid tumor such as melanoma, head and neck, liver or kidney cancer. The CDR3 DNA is TGTGCCAGCAGCTTAACTGCGGGGGCGAACACTGAAGCTTTCTTT. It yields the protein CASSLTAGANTEAFF.